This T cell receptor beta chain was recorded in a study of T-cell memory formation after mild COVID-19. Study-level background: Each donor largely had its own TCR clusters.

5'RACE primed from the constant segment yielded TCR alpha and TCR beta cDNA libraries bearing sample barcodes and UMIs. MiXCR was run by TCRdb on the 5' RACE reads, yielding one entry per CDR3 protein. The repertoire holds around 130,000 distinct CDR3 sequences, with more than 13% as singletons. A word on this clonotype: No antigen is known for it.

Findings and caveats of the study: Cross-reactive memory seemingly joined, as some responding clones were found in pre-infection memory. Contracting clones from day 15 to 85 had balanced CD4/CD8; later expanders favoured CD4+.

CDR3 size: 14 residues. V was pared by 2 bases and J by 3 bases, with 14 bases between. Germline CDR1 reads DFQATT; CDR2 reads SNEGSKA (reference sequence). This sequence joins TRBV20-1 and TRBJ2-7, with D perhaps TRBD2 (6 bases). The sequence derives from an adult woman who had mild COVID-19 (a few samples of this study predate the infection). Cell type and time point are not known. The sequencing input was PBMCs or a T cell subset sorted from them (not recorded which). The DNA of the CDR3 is TGCAGTGCTAGACCTACGGGGGACCTCTACGAGCAGTACTTC. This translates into CSARPTGDLYEQYF.